This is a list of T cell receptor beta chains from one sample in a study of T cell responses to AZD1222 COVID-19 vaccine. Data came from immunoSEQ multiplex PCR; TCRdb stores just in-frame clones and leaves some out. Of some 110,000 clones listed, around 85% were seen once; the top ten hold 3.5% to 4.5%. The sequencing here drew on peripheral blood, taken 28 days after the second AZD1222 dose. These receptors were taken from an adult who received the AZD1222 COVID-19 vaccine. The CDR3 runs from the conserved cysteine through the conserved F or W. Fields, in order: clone size, V gene, D gene, J gene, CDR3 length, CDR3 DNA, CDR3 protein. A D gene is named only where the DNA matches it firmly. Where a row states a size, it is once, few, many or the class of an expanded clone; other rows omit it.

.	TRBV23-1	.	TRBJ2-4	15	TGCGCCAGCAGTCCACAGGGCGTAGCCAAAAACATTCAGTACTTC	CASSPQGVAKNIQYF
few	TRBV7-2	TRBD1	TRBJ1-2	15	TGTGCCAGCAGCTTATGGACAGGGGCCAACTATGGCTACACCTTC	CASSLWTGANYGYTF
.	TRBV5-5	.	TRBJ1-1	14	TGTGCCAGCAGCTTCGTTCCGGGGGACACTGAAGCTTTCTTT	CASSFVPGDTEAFF
.	TRBV2	.	TRBJ1-1	14	TGTGCCAGCAGTGAAGAGGGTGTGAGACTTGAAGCTTTCTTT	CASSEEGVRLEAFF
.	TRBV7-2	TRBD2	TRBJ2-3	14	TGTGCCAGCAGCTTAAGGCGGGGGGTGGATACGCAGTATTTT	CASSLRRGVDTQYF
few	TRBV9	TRBD1	TRBJ1-4	15	TGTGCCAGCAGCCAGGACAGGGGGAGTAATGAAAAACTGTTTTTT	CASSQDRGSNEKLFF
.	TRBV19	.	TRBJ2-7	13	TGTGCCAGTAGTGTTGATTCCTCCTACGAGCAGTACTTC	CASSVDSSYEQYF
.	TRBV25-1	.	TRBJ1-1	13	TGTGCCAGCAGTGCCCAGGGAAGGAAGGGAGCTTTCTTT	CASSAQGRKGAFF
.	TRBV4-2	.	TRBJ1-1	14	TGTGCCAGCAGCCAAGAGATGGAAGGGACTGAAGCTTTCTTT	CASSQEMEGTEAFF
.	TRBV19	TRBD1	TRBJ1-5	15	TGTGCCAGTAGTACCCTGGACAGGCTTGTTCAGCCCCAGCATTTT	CASSTLDRLVQPQHF
.	TRBV19	.	TRBJ2-2	15	TGTGCCAGTAGTATTCTTTCGGTGAACACCGGGGAGCTGTTTTTT	CASSILSVNTGELFF
few	TRBV5-1	.	TRBJ1-5	16	TGCGCCAGCAGGCAGGGCGAGGGGTTAAGCAATCAGCCCCAGCATTTT	CASRQGEGLSNQPQHF
.	TRBV7-6	.	TRBJ1-1	14	TGTGCCAGCAGCTCGACAGGTATGAACACTGAAGCTTTCTTT	CASSSTGMNTEAFF
.	TRBV23-1	TRBD1	TRBJ2-1	14	TGCGCCAGCAGTCAATTCACAGGGGGCAATGAGCAGTTCTTC	CASSQFTGGNEQFF
.	TRBV5-1	TRBD1	TRBJ1-4	16	TGCGCCAGCAGCTTCGCAGGGGGGGCGATAAATGAAAAACTGTTTTTT	CASSFAGGAINEKLFF
.	TRBV5-1	.	TRBJ2-6	15	TGCGCCAGCAGCTTGGGAGGCTTTGGGGCCAACGTCCTGACTTTC	CASSLGGFGANVLTF
few	TRBV4-1	.	TRBJ1-1	14	TGCGCCAGCAGCCAAGGCGTGAGGAACACTGAAGCTTTCTTT	CASSQGVRNTEAFF
.	TRBV7-9	TRBD2	TRBJ2-2	14	TGTGCCAGCAGCTGGACTAGCGATACAGGGGAGCTGTTTTTT	CASSWTSDTGELFF
.	TRBV6-2/TRBV6-3	TRBD1	TRBJ1-2	16	TGTGCCAGCAGTCTCGGACAGGTCGGAAGCCAATATGGCTACACCTTC	CASSLGQVGSQYGYTF
few	TRBV6-6	TRBD2	TRBJ2-7	15	TGTGCCAGCAGTTATACTAGCGGGGGGGTGTATGAGCAGTACTTC	CASSYTSGGVYEQYF
.	TRBV4-3	.	TRBJ2-7	15	TGCGCCAGCAGCCAAGATGGGCTTCCTCGGAACGAGCAGTACTTC	CASSQDGLPRNEQYF
.	TRBV15	.	TRBJ2-1	13	TGTGCCACTGGGGGGCGCTCCTACAATGAGCAGTTCTTC	CATGGRSYNEQFF
few	TRBV5-1	.	TRBJ2-7	15	TGCGCCAGCAGCTTGTCAGGCGCACAAAACTACGAGCAGTACTTC	CASSLSGAQNYEQYF
.	TRBV28	.	TRBJ1-4	12	TGTGCCAGCAGTTCAGGGTACGAAAAACTGTTTTTT	CASSSGYEKLFF
.	TRBV6-5	.	TRBJ1-5	14	TGTGCCAGCAGTTACGGCAGGGGCGGTCAGCCCCAGCATTTT	CASSYGRGGQPQHF